Each of the 22 T cell receptor beta chains below was sequenced from the same sample in a study of OX40 agonist ivuxolimab in advanced cancers. The method was immunoSEQ multiplex PCR; TCRdb's version includes in-frame clones alone and lacks a portion of them. The sample has roughly 60,000 clones, roughly 89% seen once. The sequencing here drew on CD4+ or CD8+ T cells sorted from blood, taken in a trial of the OX40 agonist ivuxolimab. All receptors derive from an adult with an advanced solid tumor such as melanoma, head and neck, liver or kidney cancer.

This clone was seen a handful of times. The CDR3 DNA is TGTGCCAGCAGCTTAACGTACGCAGGGGAGGCCGAGCAGTACTTC. Residues: CASSLTYAGEAEQYF. The chain uses TRBV7-3 and TRBJ2-7; tentatively, D is TRBD1 or TRBD2 (6 bases each). This CDR3 has 15 amino acids. Germline V gene lookup returns CDR1 SGHTA and CDR2 FQGTGA. Trimming removed 0 bases at V and 6 bases at J, with 15 bases between.

The chain carries TRBV28 and TRBJ2-3; 11 bases are a match to TRBD2. Germline trimming cut 3 bases from V and 2 bases from J; bases unmatched to any gene: 7. This CDR3 is built from 17 residues. CDR1 and CDR2 (germline): MDHEN, SYDVKM. This chain's CDR3 is CASSFQPGLADTDTQYF. The CDR3 bases are TGTGCCAGCAGTTTCCAACCGGGACTAGCGGACACAGATACGCAGTATTTT.

The chain uses TRBV5-8 and TRBJ2-5, with 7 bases fitting TRBD1. This CDR3 region has 17 residues. Germline values: CDR1 SGHTS, CDR2 YDEGEE. V trimming: 0 bases; J trimming: 5 bases; junction bases outside the gene matches: 13. The CDR3 spells CASSLVLGTEGRETQYF. For the CDR3, the DNA is TGTGCCAGCAGCTTGGTGTTGGGGACAGAGGGCCGGGAGACCCAGTACTTC.

The chain uses TRBV9 and TRBJ2-2, with 7 bases aligning to TRBD1. From germline, CDR1 is SGDLS and CDR2 YYNGEE. Trimming removed 4 bases from V and 3 bases from J; junction bases left unmatched: 9. This CDR3 has 16 residues. Here the CDR3 reads CASSQIRDRYTGELFF. As DNA, the CDR3 is TGTGCCAGCAGCCAAATCCGGGACAGATACACCGGGGAGCTGTTTTTT.

The gene calls are TRBV19 and TRBJ1-5; possible D gene TRBD1, 6 bases. Between the trimmed V and J ends, which lost 4 bases and 6 bases, there was a span of 10 bases. CDR3 length equals 13 residues. Germline loops: CDR1 LNHDA, CDR2 SQIVND (reference sequence). For the CDR3, the DNA is TGTGCCAGTAGTACTACAGGGATTCAGCCCCAGCATTTT. Translated: CASSTTGIQPQHF.

The chain is built from TRBV18 and TRBJ2-1, with D uncertain. The CDR3 sequence is 13 residues long. The V gene's germline CDR1 is KGHSH and CDR2 LQKENI. With 3 bases removed from V and 3 bases from J, the gap between germline ends came to 6 bases. CDR3 in DNA: TGTGCCAGCTCACCGGGGAACTACAATGAGCAGTTCTTC. This translates into CASSPGNYNEQFF.

The V and J genes are TRBV7-2 and TRBJ2-5; 13 positions match TRBD2. The J segment lost 5 bases and the V segment lost 5 bases, leaving 5 bases of the junction unmatched. Germline CDR1 and CDR2: SGHTA and FQGNSA. The CDR3 extends over 15 amino acids. CDR3 in amino acids: CASSRTSGSQETQYF. Here the CDR3 DNA reads TGTGCCAGCAGCCGGACTAGCGGGAGTCAGGAGACCCAGTACTTC.

For the CDR3, the DNA is TGCAGCGGGTGGACAGACTTGAACACTGAAGCTTTCTTT. Translated: CSGWTDLNTEAFF. The chain is built from TRBV29-1 and TRBJ1-1, with D possibly TRBD1 on 6 matching bases. The V end lost 7 bases, the J end lost 0 bases, and 12 bases lay between the germline ends. The CDR3 is 13 residues long. The V gene's germline CDR1 is SQVTM and CDR2 ANQGSEA.

The chain couples TRBV7-8 to TRBJ2-7; no clear D gene. V was shortened by 8 bases and J by 3 bases, with 11 bases between the two germline ends. Germline V CDR1 and CDR2: SGHVS, FQNEAQ. This CDR3 region has 12 residues. CDR3 nucleotides: TGTGCCAGCTCACTGGTCGGCTACGAGCAGTACTTC. Protein: CASSLVGYEQYF. Variable domain in full (rest from reference TRBV7-8 and TRBJ2-7): GAGVSQSPRYKVAKRGQDVALRCDPISGHVSLFWYQQALGQGPEFLTYFQNEAQLDKSGLPSDRFFAERPEGSVSTLKIQRTQQEDSAVYLCASSLVGYEQYFGPGTRLTVT.

The chain couples TRBV12-2 to TRBJ2-2; TRBD2 was called by the table and not checked on the DNA. TRBV12-2 is noted as a pseudogene. This CDR3 has 20 amino acids. The CDR3 protein is CASRPGRVGCRGENTGELFF. The DNA of the CDR3 is TGTGCAAGTCGCCCAGGACGGGTGGGGTGTCGCGGGGAGAACACCGGGGAGCTGTTTTTT.

This chain uses TRBV14 with TRBJ2-1; TRBD2 agrees at 12 bases. The length of the CDR3 is 15 residues. Germline V gene sequence: CDR1 SGHDN, CDR2 FVKESK. The V segment lost 4 bases and the J segment 6 bases; nucleotides outside the gene matches: 4. CDR3 DNA: TGTGCCAGCAGCCCTGGGACTAGCGGGTCCAATGAGCAGTTCTTC. Its protein is CASSPGTSGSNEQFF.

J is TRBJ2-1 and V is TRBV28; 8 bases line up with TRBD2. V shed 7 bases, J shed 3 bases, and the junction held 11 bases outside the gene matches. The CDR3 is made up of 16 amino acids. Germline CDR1 and CDR2: MDHEN and SYDVKM. In nucleotides, the CDR3 is TGTGCCAGCACCTCCCGGGAGGGAAGGCTCTACAATGAGCAGTTCTTC. This codes for CASTSREGRLYNEQFF. Full variable domain (remainder filled in from reference TRBV28 and TRBJ2-1): DVKVTQSSRYLVKRTGEKVFLECVQDMDHENMFWYRQDPGLGLRLIYFSYDVKMKEKGDIPEGYSVSREKKERFSLILESASTNQTSMYLCASTSREGRLYNEQFFGPGTRLTVL.

The table lists this clone with a count of one. The J gene is TRBJ2-6, the V gene TRBV5-6; the D gene could be TRBD1 or TRBD2 (5 bases each). V lost 4 bases and J lost 4, with 15 bases in between. Germline assignment: CDR1 SGHDT and CDR2 YYEEEE. The CDR3 spans 16 residues. The DNA for the CDR3 is TGTGCCAGCAGCCCCCGAGGGGCGCGCGGGGCCAACGTCCTGACTTTC. This gives the protein CASSPRGARGANVLTF.

V usage is TRBV18 and J usage is TRBJ1-1; possibly TRBD1 for D (5 bases). Germline-derived CDR1 and CDR2 are KGHSH and LQKENI. The CDR3 is made up of 14 amino acids. Trimming took 4 bases from V and 4 from J, leaving 13 bases between them. The CDR3 DNA sequence: TGTGCCAGCTCACGGGGGACGGAGGGCACTGAAGCTTTCTTT. Protein sequence: CASSRGTEGTEAFF.

This rearrangement joins TRBV5-1 to TRBJ1-1; D gene ambiguous. V was shortened by 5 bases and J by 4 bases, with 12 bases between the two germline ends. The CDR3 loop spans 13 amino acids. In germline, CDR1 is SGHRS, CDR2 YFSETQ. For the CDR3, the DNA is TGCGCCAGCAGGGCCCGATGGGGCACTGAAGCTTTCTTT. Protein: CASRARWGTEAFF.

This rearrangement joins TRBV7-9 to TRBJ2-7; 9 nucleotides align to TRBD2. V trimming: 4 bases; J trimming: 7 bases; junction bases outside the gene matches: 8. The CDR3 has 14 residues. Germline-derived CDR1 and CDR2 are SEHNR and FQNEAQ (reference sequence). CDR3 bases: TGTGCCAGCAGCTCCTTAGCGGGAGTGGGTGAGCAGTACTTC. Translation gives CASSSLAGVGEQYF.

The rearrangement links TRBV19 to TRBJ2-3; 12 bases agree with TRBD2. Germline-derived CDR1 and CDR2 are LNHDA and SQIVND (reference sequence). There are 15 residues in the CDR3. The V segment lost 3 bases and the J segment 6 bases; nucleotides outside the gene matches: 4. As DNA, the CDR3 is TGTGCCAGTAGTATTGGACTAGCGGGACCCGATACGCAGTATTTT. Translation gives CASSIGLAGPDTQYF.

This clone was counted once. The genes are TRBV5-4 and TRBJ2-3; 9 positions agree with TRBD1. This CDR3 has 14 residues. The germline V gene has CDR1 SGHNT and CDR2 YYREEE (reference sequence). Losses at the gene ends were 2 bases for V and 3 bases for J; bases not matched to a gene: 1. The CDR3 DNA reads as TGTGCCAGCAGCTTTGGGACAGGGACAGATACGCAGTATTTT. Translated: CASSFGTGTDTQYF. The complete variable domain, with remaining parts taken from reference TRBV5-4 and TRBJ2-3, reads ETGVTQSPTHLIKTRGQQVTLRCSSQSGHNTVSWYQQALGQGPQFIFQYYREEENGRGNFPPRFSGLQFPNYSSELNVNALELDDSALYLCASSFGTGTDTQYFGPGTRLTVL.

The CDR3 is CASRDSRGQGSYEQYF. CDR3 nucleotides: TGTGCCAGCAGGGATTCCCGAGGACAGGGCAGCTACGAGCAGTACTTC. The chain recombines TRBV28 with TRBJ2-7; 8 bases align to TRBD1. CDR3 length: 16 amino acids. V lost 6 bases and J lost 3; bases outside the gene matches: 13. Germline V gives CDR1 MDHEN, CDR2 SYDVKM.

This chain links TRBV7-9 with TRBJ1-5, with D maybe TRBD1 (5 bases). The V end was cut by 1 base, the J end by 5 bases, with 15 bases between. The CDR3 length is 16 residues. Germline V gives CDR1 SEHNR, CDR2 FQNEAQ (reference sequence). The CDR3 nucleotides read TGTGCCAGCAGCTTAGATGACGGAGGCAGGGATCAGCCCCAGCATTTT. This sequence encodes CASSLDDGGRDQPQHF.

The chain employs TRBV7-9 and TRBJ2-7, with 9 nucleotides matching TRBD1. CDR3 size: 13 residues. The trim removed 10 bases at V and 4 bases at J, leaving 8 bases unmatched. Germline V lookup: CDR1 SEHNR, CDR2 FQNEAQ (reference sequence). CDR3 region: CAIRDRVTYEQYF. In DNA form, the CDR3 reads TGTGCCATAAGGGACAGGGTAACTTACGAGCAGTACTTC.

The V and J genes are TRBV14 and TRBJ1-1, with D perhaps matching TRBD1 (5 bases). The CDR3 length is 15 residues. The germline V gene has CDR1 SGHDN and CDR2 FVKESK. V was pared by 0 bases and J by 5 bases, with 13 bases between. The CDR3 DNA is TGTGCCAGCAGCCAAGATTTTGTCAGGGCGACTGAAGCTTTCTTT. Encoded protein: CASSQDFVRATEAFF.